Presented here are 23 T cell receptor beta chains from one specimen sequenced in a study of blood T cell repertoires in COVID-19. Produced via immunoSEQ multiplex PCR; TCRdb's table is partial and in-frame only. In the table there are approximately 97,000 clones, 85% of which are singletons. Sequencing input: peripheral blood. The receptors here all came from a man at least 80 years old with acute or convalescent COVID-19.

This clone came up a few times. The genes are TRBV11-2 and TRBJ1-2; 10 bases fit TRBD1. Trimming at V came to 5 bases and at J to 5 bases, leaving 8 bases not matched to a gene. This CDR3 is 15 amino acids long. CDR1 is SGHAT, CDR2 FQNNGV, per germline. CDR3 protein: CASSQGRGQGYGYTF. As DNA, the CDR3 is TGTGCCAGCAGCCAAGGGCGGGGACAGGGGTATGGCTACACCTTC.

This rearrangement joins TRBV7-3 to TRBJ2-2; unclear D gene. The length of the CDR3 is 13 residues. Germline values: CDR1 SGHTA, CDR2 FQGTGA. Trimming removed 3 bases at V and 8 bases at J, with 10 bases between. This CDR3 is CASSLAVKGELFF. CDR3 nucleotides: TGTGCCAGCAGCTTGGCCGTCAAGGGGGAGCTGTTTTTT.

This chain links TRBV3-1 (or the pseudogene TRBV3-2) with TRBJ1-2; D perhaps matches TRBD1 (6 bases). The V and J ends lost 0 bases and 8 bases respectively, with 10 bases between them. Germline V gene data show CDR1 as LGHDT and CDR2 as YNNKEL (reference sequence). CDR3 size: 13 residues. This CDR3 is CASSQDRGRGYTF. The CDR3 nucleotides are TGTGCCAGCAGCCAAGACAGGGGAAGAGGCTACACCTTC.

In this sample, this clone turned up a few times. DNA for the CDR3: TGTGCCAGCAGTTACCCTACGGGAGGGGTCGGTACCGGGGAGCTGTTTTTT. It yields the protein CASSYPTGGVGTGELFF. The chain carries TRBV6-2 or TRBV6-3 and TRBJ2-2, with TRBD2 identical over 8 bases. The CDR3 is made up of 17 amino acids. Germline V lookup: CDR1 MNHEY, CDR2 SVGEGT. V lost 2 bases to trimming and J lost 5 bases; unmatched junction nucleotides: 10.

This sequence joins TRBV7-3 and TRBJ2-5; D unclear. CDR1 and CDR2 from the germline V gene are SGHTA and FQGTGA. This CDR3 contains 14 residues. Between the trimmed V and J ends, which lost 1 base and 5 bases, there was a span of 11 bases. CDR3 in DNA: TGTGCCAGCAGCTTAAACGGAGTGTCCGAGACCCAGTACTTC. Translated: CASSLNGVSETQYF.

The J gene is TRBJ1-6, the V gene TRBV5-1, with 8 bases aligning to TRBD1. The length of the CDR3 is 16 residues. The J segment lost 6 bases and the V segment lost 0 bases, leaving 5 bases of the junction unmatched. Germline V gives CDR1 SGHRS, CDR2 YFSETQ. This chain's CDR3 is CASSLGLTGVNSPLHF. The DNA for the CDR3 is TGCGCCAGCAGCTTGGGATTGACAGGGGTTAATTCACCCCTCCACTTT. The whole variable domain, filled in from reference TRBV5-1 and TRBJ1-6, reads KAGVTQTPRYLIKTRGQQVTLSCSPISGHRSVSWYQQTPGQGLQFLFEYFSETQRNKGNFPGRFSGRQFSNSRSEMNVSTLELGDSALYLCASSLGLTGVNSPLHFGNGTRLTVT.

The gene calls are TRBV27 and TRBJ2-5; 7 positions agree with TRBD2. The CDR3 extends over 13 amino acids. J lost 6 bases, V lost 2 bases, and 3 bases had no gene match. Germline CDR1 and CDR2: MNHEY and SMNVEV (reference sequence). This CDR3 reads CASSLGGGKTQYF. The CDR3 DNA follows: TGTGCCAGCAGTTTAGGGGGAGGGAAGACCCAGTACTTC.

The chain uses TRBV10-2 and TRBJ2-1, with a weak D call TRBD2 (5 bases). V was shortened by 6 bases and J by 9 bases, with 9 bases between the two germline ends. CDR1 and CDR2 from the germline V gene are WSHSY and SAAADI. The CDR3 is 11 residues long. Written as DNA, the CDR3 is TGCGCCAGCAGCCAGAGCGGTGAGCAGTTCTTC. Amino acid sequence: CASSQSGEQFF.

This clone was seen only once. This rearrangement joins TRBV5-6 to TRBJ1-6, with D unresolved. From germline, CDR1 is SGHDT and CDR2 YYEEEE. The CDR3 is 14 residues long. Trimming removed 4 bases at V and 10 bases at J, with 15 bases between. The CDR3 reads CASSPGGFSSPLHF. The DNA of the CDR3 is TGTGCCAGCAGCCCTGGTGGGTTTAGCTCACCCCTCCACTTT.

V usage is TRBV23-1 and J usage is TRBJ2-7, with 12 bases aligning to TRBD2. TRBV23-1 falls under the ORF class, with uncertain function. V gave up 0 bases and J gave up 8 bases; unmatched junction bases: 5. This CDR3 has 15 residues. The CDR3 loop is CASSQSRLAGDKQYF. For the CDR3, the DNA is TGCGCCAGCAGTCAATCGAGACTAGCGGGAGACAAGCAGTACTTC.

This chain connects TRBV28 to TRBJ1-2, with 9 bases aligning to TRBD1. CDR3 length equals 13 residues. J lost 4 bases, V lost 7 bases, and 4 bases had no gene match. Per germline, CDR1 MDHEN and CDR2 SYDVKM. This CDR3 is CASNRDRAYGYTF. In nucleotides, the CDR3 is TGTGCCAGCAACCGGGACAGGGCCTATGGCTACACCTTC.

The chain links TRBV18 to TRBJ1-1; D uncertain. Germline CDR1 and CDR2: KGHSH and LQKENI. This CDR3 has 13 amino acids. V gave up 6 bases and J gave up 1 base, with 9 bases separating them. The CDR3 region is CASSLLENTEAFF. The CDR3 DNA follows: TGTGCCAGCTCGTTGTTAGAGAACACTGAAGCTTTCTTT.

This clone came up a few times. The chain joins TRBV30 to TRBJ2-1; D is possibly TRBD1 (6 bases). The germline V gene encodes CDR1 GTSNPN and CDR2 SVGIG (reference sequence). The CDR3 length is 14 residues. V shed 2 bases and J shed 5 bases, with 13 bases lying between them. This CDR3 is CAWSLGQINNEQFF. The CDR3 nucleotides are TGTGCCTGGAGTTTGGGACAAATTAACAATGAGCAGTTCTTC.

The chain has TRBV2 and TRBJ1-5; D is possibly TRBD1 (5 bases). Trimming cost V 2 bases and J 1 base, with 6 bases left between them. Germline CDR1 SNHLY, CDR2 FYNNEI. This CDR3 region has 14 residues. CDR3 loop: CASSERTSNQPQHF. DNA of the CDR3: TGTGCCAGCAGTGAAAGGACAAGCAATCAGCCCCAGCATTTT.

The J gene is TRBJ2-7, the V gene TRBV3-1 (or the pseudogene TRBV3-2), with 8 bases identical to TRBD2. The CDR3 is 14 residues long. CDR1 is LGHDT and CDR2 is YNNKEL in the germline V gene (reference sequence). V was clipped by 6 bases and J by 2 bases; unmatched bases: 6. CDR3: CASSPTGLAYEQYF. DNA for the CDR3: TGTGCCAGCAGTCCTACGGGACTAGCCTACGAGCAGTACTTC.

This sequence joins TRBV3-1 (or the pseudogene TRBV3-2) and TRBJ2-5; D uncertain. V was clipped by 0 bases and J by 5 bases, with 13 bases between them. The CDR3 is 15 residues long. Germline CDR1 is LGHDT and CDR2 is YNNKEL (reference sequence). CDR3 sequence (DNA): TGTGCCAGCAGCCAAGACCGACTCCTCGGGGAGACCCAGTACTTC. This sequence encodes CASSQDRLLGETQYF.

The chain carries TRBV19 and TRBJ2-7; D unresolved. The CDR3 is made up of 14 amino acids. Germline CDR1 is LNHDA and CDR2 is SQIVND (reference sequence). V lost 3 bases, J lost 1 base, and 10 bases lay in between. The DNA of the CDR3 is TGTGCCAGTAGTATTAAACAGTCGTCCTACGAGCAGTACTTC. As protein: CASSIKQSSYEQYF.

The V call is TRBV4-2, the J call TRBJ1-4; 8 nucleotides match TRBD1. J was trimmed by 0 bases and V by 4 bases; bases with no gene match: 7. In germline, CDR1 is LGHNA, CDR2 YNFKEQ. CDR3 length: 17 residues. The CDR3 loop is CASSPRAQGATNEKLFF. CDR3 bases: TGTGCCAGCAGCCCTCGCGCACAGGGGGCAACTAATGAAAAACTGTTTTTT.

This clone was seen only once. The chain carries TRBV19 and TRBJ1-5; D is unresolved. There are 13 residues in the CDR3. Per the germline V gene, CDR1 is LNHDA and CDR2 is SQIVND (reference sequence). V was cut by 6 bases and J by 2 bases, with 8 bases left in between. The CDR3 bases are TGTGCCAGTAGAACAGACCGCAATCAGCCCCAGCATTTT. This sequence encodes CASRTDRNQPQHF.

CDR3 loop: CASSLSGINPYEQYF. The DNA for the CDR3 is TGTGCCAGCAGCCTTAGCGGGATAAACCCCTACGAGCAGTACTTC. The J gene is TRBJ2-7, the V gene TRBV3-1 (or the pseudogene TRBV3-2); 8 bases map to TRBD2. Trimming removed 4 bases from V and 2 bases from J; junction bases left unmatched: 7. The germline V gene encodes CDR1 LGHDT and CDR2 YNNKEL (reference sequence). CDR3 length equals 15 residues.

The chain uses TRBV10-1 and TRBJ2-1, with 9 bases that match TRBD2. From germline, CDR1 is WNHNN and CDR2 SYGVQD (reference sequence). Trimming removed 10 bases from V and 1 base from J; junction bases left unmatched: 14. CDR3 size: 17 residues. CDR3 sequence (DNA): TGCGCCATCCCGAGGAGGCGGGAGGGCCGGTCCTACAATGAGCAGTTCTTC. Its protein is CAIPRRREGRSYNEQFF.

The V gene is TRBV7-3, the J gene TRBJ2-1, with TRBD2 matching 9 bases. Germline V gene lookup returns CDR1 SGHTA and CDR2 FQGTGA. The CDR3 consists of 15 residues. The junction had 2 bases not matched to a gene; V was cut back by 5 bases and J by 0 bases. This CDR3 reads CASSVAGDSYNEQFF. The CDR3, as DNA: TGTGCCAGCAGCGTAGCGGGAGACTCCTACAATGAGCAGTTCTTC.

The chain recombines TRBV7-9 with TRBJ1-4; no firm D call. The CDR3 runs 15 residues. Germline-derived CDR1 and CDR2 are SEHNR and FQNEAQ (reference sequence). Trimming removed 3 bases at V and 3 bases at J, with 11 bases between. CDR3 loop: CASSLSRVANEKLFF. The CDR3 DNA reads as TGTGCCAGCAGCTTGTCCCGTGTCGCTAATGAAAAACTGTTTTTT.